Listed below are T cell receptor beta chains from one sample, sequenced in a study of cytomegalovirus exposure and HLA in healthy donors. Sequencing used immunoSEQ multiplex PCR; TCRdb keeps in-frame clones, though not all of them. The sample records about 160,000 clones, approximately 81% being singletons. Sequencing used PBMCs. All receptors derive from a man aged 18-30 years in good health and CMV-seropositive. CDR3s include the opening cysteine and the closing phenylalanine or tryptophan. Fields, in order: D gene, J gene, clone size, V gene, CDR3 protein, CDR3 DNA. A D gene is named only where the DNA matches it firmly. Size is stated for part of the rows, as once, few or many counts, or as a class when the clone is expanded.

NA | TRBJ1-2 | NA | TRBV5-1 | CASSLDGNYGYTF | TGCGCCAGCAGCCTCGACGGGAACTATGGCTACACCTTC
NA | TRBJ2-7 | NA | TRBV9 | CASSAEGGAYEQYF | TGTGCCAGCAGCGCGGAGGGGGGGGCCTACGAGCAGTACTTC
NA | TRBJ2-3 | NA | TRBV4-2 | CASSPQRAGDTQYF | TGTGCCAGCAGCCCCCAGAGGGCAGGAGATACGCAGTATTTT
TRBD2 | TRBJ2-1 | NA | TRBV9 | CASSPRGLAGVPSYNEQFF | TGTGCCAGCAGCCCCCGGGGACTAGCGGGGGTACCTTCCTACAATGAGCAGTTCTTC
TRBD1 | TRBJ1-6 | NA | TRBV5-4 | CASTWGSGGNYNSPLHF | TGTGCCAGCACTTGGGGGTCAGGGGGGAACTATAATTCACCCCTCCACTTT
TRBD1 | TRBJ1-1 | NA | TRBV14 | CASSQQTGATEAFF | TGTGCCAGCAGCCAACAGACAGGGGCCACTGAAGCTTTCTTT
TRBD2 | TRBJ2-1 | once | TRBV7-2 | CASSLARRGGHYNEQFF | TGTGCCAGCAGCTTAGCGCGGCGGGGGGGCCACTACAATGAGCAGTTCTTC
TRBD1 | TRBJ2-2 | NA | TRBV7-8 | CASSYGTDNTGELFF | TGTGCCAGCAGCTATGGGACAGACAACACCGGGGAGCTGTTTTTT
TRBD1 | TRBJ2-7 | once | TRBV27 | CASSGDRGRSYEQYF | TGTGCCAGCAGTGGAGACAGGGGCCGGTCCTACGAGCAGTACTTC
NA | TRBJ2-7 | NA | TRBV4-3 | CASSQEGGPTYEQYF | TGCGCCAGCAGCCAAGAGGGGGGGCCCACCTACGAGCAGTACTTC
NA | TRBJ1-5 | NA | TRBV7-3 | CASSEGGLSYYSNQPQHF | TGTGCCAGCAGCGAAGGAGGACTGTCGTATTATAGCAATCAGCCCCAGCATTTT
TRBD1 | TRBJ2-1 | NA | TRBV4-3 | CASSQDLGTGGHEQFF | TGCGCCAGCAGCCAAGATCTTGGGACAGGGGGACATGAGCAGTTCTTC
TRBD1 | TRBJ2-5 | NA | TRBV29-1 | CSMGQGAGETQYF | TGCAGCATGGGACAGGGGGCGGGAGAGACCCAGTACTTC
NA | TRBJ2-2 | NA | TRBV11-3 | CASSLPLADANTGELFF | TGTGCCAGCAGCCTACCACTAGCAGACGCGAACACCGGGGAGCTGTTTTTT
NA | TRBJ1-1 | NA | TRBV7-2 | CASRQTMNTEAFF | TGTGCCAGCCGACAGACCATGAACACTGAAGCTTTCTTT
NA | TRBJ2-1 | NA | TRBV6-1 | CASWVRESSYNEQFF | TGTGCCAGCTGGGTACGGGAGAGCTCCTACAATGAGCAGTTCTTC
TRBD1 | TRBJ1-2 | NA | TRBV7-9 | CASSSPGQGGYGYTF | TGCGCCAGCAGCTCCCCTGGACAGGGAGGATATGGCTACACCTTC
TRBD1 | TRBJ1-2 | NA | TRBV7-9 | CASSLEEGARWGYTF | TGTGCCAGCAGCTTAGAGGAGGGGGCTCGATGGGGCTACACCTTC
TRBD1 | TRBJ2-2 | NA | TRBV6-5 | CASPGGPGELFF | TGTGCCTCACCAGGGGGACCCGGGGAGCTGTTTTTT
TRBD2 | TRBJ2-5 | NA | TRBV4-2 | CASSQAAGGFQETQYF | TGTGCCAGCAGCCAAGCGGCGGGGGGGTTCCAAGAGACCCAGTACTTC
NA | TRBJ1-2 | few | TRBV6-5 | CASSFSPALGYTF | TGTGCCAGCAGTTTCTCTCCTGCACTTGGCTACACCTTC
TRBD1 | TRBJ2-7 | once | TRBV6-5 | CASGLTGGRYEQYF | TGTGCCAGCGGATTGACAGGGGGCCGCTACGAGCAGTACTTC
TRBD2 | TRBJ2-1 | NA | TRBV6-4 | CASRGAGRGVYNEQFF | TGTGCCAGCAGGGGGGCCGGGCGGGGGGTATACAATGAGCAGTTCTTC
TRBD1 | TRBJ2-7 | NA | TRBV11-2 | CASSQGLWSGGPYEQYF | TGTGCCAGCAGCCAAGGCCTTTGGTCAGGGGGCCCCTACGAGCAGTACTTC
NA | TRBJ1-1 | NA | TRBV30 | CAWSDSGNTEAFF | TGTGCCTGGAGTGACAGCGGGAACACTGAAGCTTTCTTT
TRBD1 | TRBJ1-2 | NA | TRBV6-5 | CASSYRDRGHLGYTF | TGTGCCAGCAGTTACCGGGACAGGGGGCATCTTGGCTACACCTTC
NA | TRBJ1-4 | NA | TRBV19 | CASSNRARTNEKLFF | TGTGCCAGTAGTAACAGGGCTAGGACTAATGAAAAACTGTTTTTT
NA | TRBJ2-7 | NA | TRBV9 | CAGIPPQHTYEQYF | TGTGCCGGCATCCCTCCGCAACACACCTACGAGCAGTACTTC
NA | TRBJ1-2 | few | TRBV6-5 | CASSYSSLQVSGYTF | TGTGCCAGCAGTTACTCGAGCTTACAGGTGTCTGGCTACACCTTC
TRBD1 | TRBJ1-2 | NA | TRBV5-4 | CASSPGWDRGGYTF | TGTGCCAGCAGCCCTGGGTGGGACAGAGGCGGCTACACCTTC
TRBD2 | TRBJ2-1 | NA | TRBV18 | CASSPPAPNGGGIQNNEQFF | TGTGCCAGCTCACCACCGGCACCAAATGGGGGGGGGATACAAAACAATGAGCAGTTCTTC
TRBD1 | TRBJ2-1 | NA | TRBV5-1 | CASSTQGANEQFF | TGCGCCAGCAGCACACAGGGGGCGAATGAGCAGTTCTTC
NA | TRBJ2-5 | NA | TRBV7-9 | CASSSPGPQGGETQYF | TGTGCCAGCAGCTCACCGGGACCCCAGGGGGGTGAGACCCAGTACTTC
NA | TRBJ2-5 | NA | TRBV7-7 | CASSPGQKETQYF | TGTGCTAGCAGTCCCGGACAGAAAGAGACCCAGTACTTC
NA | TRBJ2-1 | NA | TRBV7-2 | CASSLGMGQPYNEQFF | TGTGCCAGCAGCTTAGGAATGGGCCAGCCCTACAATGAGCAGTTCTTC
TRBD2 | TRBJ2-3 | NA | TRBV7-9 | CASSLVAGGTDTQYF | TGTGCCAGCAGCTTAGTAGCGGGGGGCACAGATACGCAGTATTTT
NA | TRBJ1-4 | NA | TRBV7-9 | CASSLMGQGATNEKLFF | TGTGCCAGCAGCTTAATGGGGCAGGGTGCAACTAATGAAAAACTGTTTTTT
TRBD2 | TRBJ2-1 | NA | TRBV11-1 | CASSLGLAGGHNEQFF | TGTGCCAGCAGCTTGGGACTAGCGGGGGGCCACAATGAGCAGTTCTTC
TRBD1 | TRBJ2-5 | once | TRBV6-4 | CASSDQQGETQYF | TGTGCCAGCAGTGACCAACAGGGGGAGACCCAGTACTTC
TRBD1 | TRBJ1-1 | NA | TRBV15 | CATGLDRASEAFF | TGTGCCACCGGATTGGACAGGGCGTCTGAAGCTTTCTTT
TRBD2 | TRBJ2-5 | NA | TRBV4-1 | CASSQDGVGGGLGETQYF | TGCGCCAGCAGCCAAGATGGGGTCGGGGGGGGCCTTGGGGAGACCCAGTACTTC
NA | TRBJ2-7 | NA | TRBV11-1 | CASSLSAYEQYF | TGTGCCAGCAGCTTATCCGCCTACGAGCAGTACTTC
NA | TRBJ1-1 | NA | TRBV5-8 | CASSIDRLNTEAFF | TGTGCCAGCAGCATAGACAGGTTGAACACTGAAGCTTTCTTT
NA | TRBJ2-4 | NA | TRBV4-1 | CASSQRQLTGNIQYF | TGCGCCAGCAGCCAACGTCAGTTGACGGGAAACATTCAGTACTTC
NA | TRBJ1-4 | NA | TRBV5-1 | CASSLRGLANEKLFF | TGCGCCAGCAGCTTGAGGGGCCTGGCTAATGAAAAACTGTTTTTT
NA | TRBJ1-2 | NA | TRBV27 | CASSFLRDKAFGYTF | TGTGCCAGCAGTTTTCTCCGAGACAAGGCGTTCGGCTACACCTTC
TRBD2 | TRBJ2-2 | NA | TRBV6-1 | CASSLRLADTGELFF | TGTGCCAGCAGTTTACGACTAGCGGACACCGGGGAGCTGTTTTTT
NA | TRBJ2-7 | few | TRBV29-1 | CSVVWNSPYEQYF | TGCAGCGTTGTTTGGAACAGCCCCTACGAGCAGTACTTC
NA | TRBJ2-2 | NA | TRBV2 | CASSRQTGELFF | TGTGCCAGCAGCAGACAAACCGGGGAGCTGTTTTTT
NA | TRBJ2-2 | NA | TRBV10-3 | CAISDLADSGELFF | TGTGCCATCAGTGACTTGGCGGATAGCGGGGAGCTGTTTTTT
NA | TRBJ1-1 | NA | TRBV5-6 | CASSLTVNTEAFF | TGTGCCAGCAGCTTGACAGTGAACACTGAAGCTTTCTTT